The clone carrying this T cell receptor (beta chain) was picked up many times. Its cognate antigen is unknown. These data belong to a study of T cells in Graves' hyperthyroidism and ophthalmopathy. General study points: Appearing also in blood were most of the thyroid clonotypes expanded above 0.001.

CDR1 is SNHLY and CDR2 is FYNNEI in the germline V gene. This CDR3 is built from 14 residues. V was pared by 1 base and J by 5 bases, with 2 bases of the junction left unmatched. Reasons for excluding patients were uncontrolled infection, other autoimmune disease, pregnancy or lactation. There were TCR beta CDR3 regions amplified from RNA transcripts. A first-round RT-PCR of the TCR CDR3 used the HTBI primer set. From the multiplex PCR reads, TCRdb called clonotypes with MiXCR, one entry per CDR3 protein. The table lists 550,000 to 600,000 distinct CDR3 sequences, 13% to 15% of them singletons. The sequence was obtained from a woman younger than 35 with Graves' ophthalmopathy. Specimen: blood. The chain recombines TRBV2 with TRBJ1-5; 7 bases map to TRBD1. The CDR3, as DNA: TGTGCCAGCAGTGAAGAAGGGGGCTATCAGCCCCAGCATTTT. Translation: CASSEEGGYQPQHF.